This T cell receptor beta chain is from a study of cytomegalovirus exposure and HLA in healthy donors. Findings and limits, study-wide: An analysis was carried out later, and it reportedly showed fewer N-insertions in an Asian-associated ancestry cluster than the roughly 700-donor mean.

Trimming removed 7 bases from V and 0 bases from J, with 7 bases in between. The CDR3 has 13 residues. Germline V CDR1 and CDR2: MNHNS, SASEGT. Primers: 60 Vbeta forward and 13 Jbeta reverse. Produced via immunoSEQ multiplex PCR; TCRdb's table is partial and in-frame only. This table holds about 95,000 clones, roughly 79% found once. Points on this clone: As yet, its antigen is unknown.

The donors, nominally healthy at sampling, likely had unrecorded immune exposures. The sequencing input was PBMCs. The receptor comes from a woman in her 70s in good health and CMV-seropositive. This sequence joins TRBV6-1 and TRBJ1-5, with D perhaps TRBD1 (6 bases). The CDR3 DNA follows: TGTGCCAGCAACAGGGATAGCAATCAGCCCCAGCATTTT. It specifies CASNRDSNQPQHF.